Listed below are T cell receptor beta chains from one sample, sequenced in a study of blood T cell repertoires in COVID-19. The repertoire was sequenced with immunoSEQ multiplex PCR; TCRdb's copy has only in-frame clones and lacks some. Of about 250,000 clones listed, about 86% are singletons. Sequenced input: peripheral blood. The receptors were gathered from an elderly man with acute or convalescent COVID-19. CDR3s include the opening cysteine and the closing phenylalanine or tryptophan. The D gene is left open where the match is weak. A row's size may be missing; if present it is once, few, many or a size class.

>TRBV2|-|TRBJ1-4|-
CASSEWGGTNEKLFF
TGTGCCAGCAGTGAGTGGGGGGGAACTAATGAAAAACTGTTTTTT
>TRBV19|-|TRBJ2-7|-
CASSIGGGKGEQYF
TGTGCCAGTAGTATAGGCGGAGGGAAGGGTGAGCAGTACTTC
>TRBV5-8|-|TRBJ2-1|-
CASSHDGGSEQFF
TGTGCCAGCAGCCACGATGGGGGCAGTGAGCAGTTCTTC
>TRBV5-5|-|TRBJ1-2|-
CASSLVTGWYGYTF
TGTGCCAGCAGCTTGGTAACAGGGTGGTATGGCTACACCTTC
>TRBV5-8|-|TRBJ1-5|-
CASSPQFQPQHF
TGTGCCAGCAGTCCCCAGTTTCAGCCCCAGCATTTT
>TRBV3-1/TRBV3-2|-|TRBJ2-7|-
CASSQDTQAYEQYF
TGTGCCAGCAGCCAAGATACACAAGCCTACGAGCAGTACTTC
>TRBV6-6|once|TRBJ2-3|-
CASTSNYGGTDTQYF
TGTGCCAGCACCTCAAATTACGGGGGCACAGATACGCAGTATTTT
>TRBV6-1|-|TRBJ2-5|TRBD1
CASSERGRETQYF
TGTGCCAGCAGTGAAAGGGGGCGCGAGACCCAGTACTTC
>TRBV7-6|-|TRBJ2-7|-
CASSLGTPRGEQYF
TGTGCCAGCAGCTTAGGGACTCCTCGGGGCGAGCAGTACTTC
>TRBV27|once|TRBJ1-2|TRBD1
CASSLSGQGYGYTF
TGTGCCAGCAGTTTATCGGGACAGGGTTATGGCTACACCTTC
>TRBV20-1|-|TRBJ1-2|-
CSASTGNYGYTF
TGCAGTGCTAGTACGGGGAACTATGGCTACACCTTC
>TRBV7-3|-|TRBJ2-2|TRBD1
CASSLGTGRTGELFF
TGTGCCAGCAGCTTGGGGACAGGGAGAACCGGGGAGCTGTTTTTT
>TRBV7-2|-|TRBJ2-1|TRBD2
CASSLAPGTSGRASNEQFF
TGTGCCAGCAGCTTAGCTCCTGGGACTAGCGGGAGGGCGAGCAATGAGCAGTTCTTC
>TRBV19|-|TRBJ2-3|-
CASSITGTEGDTQYF
TGTGCCAGTAGTATTACCGGGACTGAGGGGGATACGCAGTATTTT
>TRBV12-3/TRBV12-4|-|TRBJ2-7|TRBD1
CASRGTGNGEQYF
TGTGCCAGCAGAGGGACAGGGAATGGCGAGCAGTACTTC
>TRBV4-3|-|TRBJ2-3|-
CASSPRPLGTDTQYF
TGCGCCAGCAGCCCTAGACCGCTTGGCACAGATACGCAGTATTTT
>TRBV6-5|-|TRBJ2-1|TRBD2
CASRKREWEQFF
TGTGCCAGCAGAAAGCGGGAGTGGGAGCAGTTCTTC
>TRBV3-1/TRBV3-2|-|TRBJ2-2|-
CASSQDRASLFF
TGTGCCAGCAGCCAGGACAGAGCGTCGCTGTTTTTT
>TRBV27|-|TRBJ2-3|TRBD2
CASSLSGPGLATDTQYF
TGTGCCAGCAGTTTATCGGGTCCGGGACTAGCGACAGATACGCAGTATTTT
>TRBV28|-|TRBJ1-2|TRBD1
CASSLPPTGMEYGYTF
TGTGCCAGCAGTTTACCCCCGACAGGGATGGAATATGGCTACACCTTC
>TRBV7-8|-|TRBJ2-1|TRBD2
CASTLAGGDRYNEQFF
TGTGCCAGCACACTAGCGGGCGGGGATCGTTACAATGAGCAGTTCTTC
>TRBV28|-|TRBJ2-7|-
CASSPGLREQYF
TGTGCCAGCAGTCCGGGACTCCGTGAGCAGTACTTC
>TRBV27|-|TRBJ1-2|TRBD1
CASSLRQGKLYTF
TGTGCCAGCAGTTTACGACAGGGAAAGTTATACACCTTC
>TRBV27|-|TRBJ2-1|-
CASSLESPEVNEQFF
TGTGCCAGCAGTTTAGAATCCCCGGAGGTCAATGAGCAGTTCTTC
>TRBV6-5|-|TRBJ2-3|-
CASRGTYPSTDTQYF
TGTGCCAGCAGAGGGACTTACCCTAGCACAGATACGCAGTATTTT
>TRBV7-3|once|TRBJ2-5|TRBD1
CASSRGQGETQYF
TGTGCCAGCAGCCGTGGACAGGGAGAGACCCAGTACTTC
>TRBV29-1|-|TRBJ2-3|TRBD1
CSASTGATDTQYF
TGCAGCGCTTCGACAGGGGCGACAGATACGCAGTATTTT
>TRBV5-1|-|TRBJ2-1|-
CASSTGEAYNEQFF
TGCGCCAGCAGCACCGGAGAAGCCTACAATGAGCAGTTCTTC
>TRBV18|-|TRBJ1-5|TRBD1
CASSSSGQGSNQPQHF
TGTGCCAGCTCATCATCCGGACAGGGAAGCAATCAGCCCCAGCATTTT
>TRBV28|once|TRBJ2-3|TRBD2
CASSSPLAGGNTQYF
TGTGCCAGCAGTTCCCCACTAGCGGGGGGAAATACGCAGTATTTT
>TRBV5-6|-|TRBJ1-2|TRBD1
CASSYINRGGYTF
TGTGCCAGCAGCTACATAAACAGGGGTGGCTACACCTTC
>TRBV29-1|-|TRBJ2-7|TRBD2
CSVTAGGEQYF
TGCAGCGTGACCGCGGGAGGGGAGCAGTACTTC
>TRBV7-9|-|TRBJ1-1|TRBD1
CASSHGQGKAFF
TGTGCCAGCAGCCATGGACAGGGGAAGGCTTTCTTT
>TRBV5-4|-|TRBJ2-1|-
CASSLSRNNEQFF
TGTGCCAGCAGCTTGTCCAGAAACAATGAGCAGTTCTTC
>TRBV20-1|-|TRBJ2-5|-
CSAFQETQYF
TGCAGTGCCTTCCAAGAGACCCAGTACTTC
>TRBV3-1/TRBV3-2|few|TRBJ2-7|-
CASSQGPYEQYF
TGTGCCAGCAGCCAAGGGCCCTACGAGCAGTACTTC
>TRBV18|-|TRBJ2-1|TRBD1
CASSPGTGGGYNEQFF
TGTGCCAGCTCACCGGGAACAGGGGGTGGCTACAATGAGCAGTTCTTC
>TRBV6-5|-|TRBJ1-5|-
CASSYSQYSNQPQHF
TGTGCCAGCAGTTACTCGCAGTATAGCAATCAGCCCCAGCATTTT
>TRBV6-1|-|TRBJ1-2|-
CASSESSLNPYGYTF
TGTGCCAGCAGTGAAAGTTCACTCAACCCTTATGGCTACACCTTC
>TRBV6-5|few|TRBJ1-1|-
CASTQGTEAFF
TGTGCCAGCACTCAGGGGACCGAAGCTTTCTTT
>TRBV7-2|-|TRBJ2-3|TRBD2
CASSLARTSGNTDTQYF
TGTGCCAGCAGCTTAGCGAGAACTAGCGGGAACACAGATACGCAGTATTTT
>TRBV4-3|-|TRBJ1-5|-
CASSQDRGTPQHF
TGCGCCAGCAGCCAAGATAGGGGCACGCCCCAGCATTTT
>TRBV5-4|-|TRBJ2-2|TRBD2
CASSSFLAGGPVSGELFF
TGTGCCAGCAGCTCTTTTCTCGCGGGGGGGCCTGTATCCGGGGAGCTGTTTTTT
>TRBV6-5|-|TRBJ2-7|TRBD2
CASSSPWGGEQYF
TGTGCCAGCAGCAGCCCGTGGGGGGGCGAGCAGTACTTC
>TRBV11-2|-|TRBJ2-7|TRBD1
CASSLDDIGTVYEQYF
TGTGCCAGCAGCTTAGACGATATAGGGACAGTCTACGAGCAGTACTTC
>TRBV6-5|-|TRBJ1-4|-
CASSSPIREKLFF
TGTGCCAGCAGTTCCCCCATACGGGAAAAACTGTTTTTT
>TRBV11-2|-|TRBJ2-2|TRBD1
CASSWTGGSTGELFF
TGTGCCAGCAGTTGGACAGGGGGCTCGACCGGGGAGCTGTTTTTT
>TRBV4-3|-|TRBJ2-6|-
CASSPRDIKANVLTF
TGCGCCAGCAGCCCCCGGGACATTAAGGCCAACGTCCTGACTTTC
>TRBV28|-|TRBJ1-5|-
CASSLTRSNQPQHF
TGTGCCAGCAGCCTGACAAGGAGCAATCAGCCCCAGCATTTT
>TRBV6-5|-|TRBJ1-4|-
CASSPRGEKLFF
TGTGCCAGCAGTCCTAGGGGTGAAAAACTGTTTTTT
>TRBV3-1/TRBV3-2|once|TRBJ2-7|-
CASSYKSYEQYF
TGTGCCAGCAGCTACAAATCCTACGAGCAGTACTTC
>TRBV7-2|-|TRBJ1-6|-
CASSLAGVRSSYNSPLHF
TGTGCCAGCAGCTTAGCGGGTGTTAGGAGCTCCTATAATTCACCCCTCCACTTT
>TRBV14|-|TRBJ1-2|TRBD1
CASSQEGGQAPDGYTF
TGTGCCAGCAGCCAAGAAGGCGGACAGGCTCCCGATGGCTACACCTTC
>TRBV18|-|TRBJ2-1|-
CASSPRGSYNEQFF
TGTGCCAGCTCACCCCGGGGCTCCTACAATGAGCAGTTCTTC
>TRBV28|-|TRBJ1-2|TRBD1
CASSVDGTGRATF
TGTGCCAGCAGTGTAGACGGGACAGGGCGCGCCACCTTC
>TRBV11-3|-|TRBJ2-1|TRBD2
CASSLGRLANEQFF
TGTGCCAGCAGCTTAGGCCGACTAGCAAATGAGCAGTTCTTC
>TRBV19|once|TRBJ1-1|-
CASSMRDLGPNTEAFF
TGTGCCAGTAGTATGCGGGACCTCGGCCCGAACACTGAAGCTTTCTTT